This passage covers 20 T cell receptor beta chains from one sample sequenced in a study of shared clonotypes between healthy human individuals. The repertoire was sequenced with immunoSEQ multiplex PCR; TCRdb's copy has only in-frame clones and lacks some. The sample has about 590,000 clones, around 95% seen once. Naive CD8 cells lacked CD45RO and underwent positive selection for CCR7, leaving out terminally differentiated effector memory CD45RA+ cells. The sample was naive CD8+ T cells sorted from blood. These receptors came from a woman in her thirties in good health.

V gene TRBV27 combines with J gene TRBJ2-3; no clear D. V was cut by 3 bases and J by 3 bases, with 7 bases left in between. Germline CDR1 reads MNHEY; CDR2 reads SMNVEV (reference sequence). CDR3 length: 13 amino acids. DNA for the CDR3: TGTGCCAGCAGTTTTGTAGTGACAGATACGCAGTATTTT. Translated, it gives CASSFVVTDTQYF.

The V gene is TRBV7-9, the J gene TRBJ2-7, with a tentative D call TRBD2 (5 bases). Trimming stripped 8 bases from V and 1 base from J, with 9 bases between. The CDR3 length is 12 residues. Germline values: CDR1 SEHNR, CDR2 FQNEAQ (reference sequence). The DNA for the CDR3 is TGTGCCAGCGAGGGAACGTCCTACGAGCAGTACTTC. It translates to CASEGTSYEQYF.

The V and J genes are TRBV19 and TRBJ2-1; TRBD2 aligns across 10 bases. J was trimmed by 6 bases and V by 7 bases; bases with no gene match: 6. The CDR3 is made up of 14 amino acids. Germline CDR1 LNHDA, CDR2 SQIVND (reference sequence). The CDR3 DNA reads TGTGCCAGTAATTTAGGACTAGCGGCCAATGAGCAGTTCTTC. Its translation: CASNLGLAANEQFF.

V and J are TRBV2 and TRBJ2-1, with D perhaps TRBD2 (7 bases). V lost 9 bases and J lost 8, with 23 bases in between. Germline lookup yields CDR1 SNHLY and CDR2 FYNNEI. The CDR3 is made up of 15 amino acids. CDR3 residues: CASLKIGGGRDEQFF. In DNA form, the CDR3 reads TGTGCCAGTCTCAAGATAGGGGGAGGGCGGGATGAGCAGTTCTTC.

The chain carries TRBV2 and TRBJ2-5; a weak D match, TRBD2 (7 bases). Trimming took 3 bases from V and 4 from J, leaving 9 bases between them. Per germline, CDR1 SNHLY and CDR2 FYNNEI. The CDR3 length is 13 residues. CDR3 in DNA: TGTGCCAGCAGTGATAGGGGGGGAGAGACCCAGTACTTC. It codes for CASSDRGGETQYF.

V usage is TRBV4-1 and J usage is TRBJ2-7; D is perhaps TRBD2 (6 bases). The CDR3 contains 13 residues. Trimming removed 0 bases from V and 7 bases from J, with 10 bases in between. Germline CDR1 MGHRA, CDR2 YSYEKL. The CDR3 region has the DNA TGCGCCAGCAGCCAAGAGATAGCGGTAGAGCAGTACTTC. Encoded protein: CASSQEIAVEQYF.

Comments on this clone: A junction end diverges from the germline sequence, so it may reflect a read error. The CDR3 nucleotides are TGTGCCAGCAGCCTAACCTCAGGGGGTTCCTACAATGAGCAGTTCTTC. Translated, it gives CASSLTSGGSYNEQFF. The chain combines TRBV7-3 with TRBJ2-1, with 7 nucleotides matching TRBD1. Germline V gene lookup returns CDR1 SGHTA and CDR2 FQGTGA. The CDR3 has 16 amino acids.

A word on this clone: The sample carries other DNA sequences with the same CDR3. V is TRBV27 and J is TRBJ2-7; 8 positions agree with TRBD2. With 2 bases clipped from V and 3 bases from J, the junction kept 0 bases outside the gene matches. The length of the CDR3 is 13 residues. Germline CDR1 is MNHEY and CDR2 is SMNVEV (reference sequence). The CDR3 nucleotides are TGTGCCAGCAGTTTAGGGACTAGCTACGAGCAGTACTTC. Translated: CASSLGTSYEQYF.

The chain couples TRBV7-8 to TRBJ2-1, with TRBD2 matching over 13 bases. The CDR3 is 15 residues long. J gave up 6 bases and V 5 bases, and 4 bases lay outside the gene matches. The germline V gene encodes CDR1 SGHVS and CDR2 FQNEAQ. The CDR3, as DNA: TGTGCCAGCAGCAAGGGACTAGCGGGATCCAATGAGCAGTTCTTC. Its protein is CASSKGLAGSNEQFF.

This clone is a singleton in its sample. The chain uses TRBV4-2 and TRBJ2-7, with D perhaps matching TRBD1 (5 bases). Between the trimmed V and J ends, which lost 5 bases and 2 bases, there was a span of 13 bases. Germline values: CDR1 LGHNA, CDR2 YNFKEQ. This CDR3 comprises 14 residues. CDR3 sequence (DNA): TGTGCCAGCAGCTCGAGACAGAATACCTACGAGCAGTACTTC. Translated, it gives CASSSRQNTYEQYF.

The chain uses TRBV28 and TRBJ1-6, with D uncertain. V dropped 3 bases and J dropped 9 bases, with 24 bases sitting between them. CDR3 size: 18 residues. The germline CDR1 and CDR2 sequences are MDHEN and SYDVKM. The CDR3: CASSLFGIFAEVASPLHF. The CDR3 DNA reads TGTGCCAGCAGTTTGTTTGGTATCTTCGCGGAGGTTGCTTCACCCCTCCACTTT.

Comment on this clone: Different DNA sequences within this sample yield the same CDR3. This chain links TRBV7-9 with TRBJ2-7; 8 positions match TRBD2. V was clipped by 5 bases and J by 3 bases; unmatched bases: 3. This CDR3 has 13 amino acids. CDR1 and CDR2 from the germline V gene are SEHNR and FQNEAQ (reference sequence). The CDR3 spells CASSPGTSYEQYF. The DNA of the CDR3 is TGTGCCAGCAGCCCCGGGACTAGCTACGAGCAGTACTTC.

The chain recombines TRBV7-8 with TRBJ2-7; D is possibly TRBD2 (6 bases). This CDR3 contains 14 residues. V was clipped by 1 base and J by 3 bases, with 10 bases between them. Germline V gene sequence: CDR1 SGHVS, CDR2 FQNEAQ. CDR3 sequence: CASSLVGTVYEQYF. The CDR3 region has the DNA TGTGCCAGCAGCTTAGTAGGGACTGTCTACGAGCAGTACTTC.

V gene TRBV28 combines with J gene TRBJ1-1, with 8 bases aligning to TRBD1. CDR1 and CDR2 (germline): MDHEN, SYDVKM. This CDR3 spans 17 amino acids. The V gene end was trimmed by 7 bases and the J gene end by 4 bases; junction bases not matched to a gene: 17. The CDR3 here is CASMEMYTGGKGTEAFF. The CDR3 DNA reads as TGTGCCAGCATGGAGATGTATACAGGGGGTAAGGGCACTGAAGCTTTCTTT.

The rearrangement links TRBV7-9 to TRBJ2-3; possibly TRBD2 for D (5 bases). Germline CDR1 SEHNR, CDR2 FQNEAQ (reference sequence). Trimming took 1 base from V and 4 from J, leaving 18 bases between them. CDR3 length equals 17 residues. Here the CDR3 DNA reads TGTGCCAGCAGCTTAGGGGGAGAGACAACGGACGCAGATACGCAGTATTTT. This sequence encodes CASSLGGETTDADTQYF.

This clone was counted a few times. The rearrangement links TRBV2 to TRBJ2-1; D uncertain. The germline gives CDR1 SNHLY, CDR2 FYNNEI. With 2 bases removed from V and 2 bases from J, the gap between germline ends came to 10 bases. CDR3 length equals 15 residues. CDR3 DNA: TGTGCCAGCAGTGAATTCATGAGCCCCTACAATGAGCAGTTCTTC. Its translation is CASSEFMSPYNEQFF.

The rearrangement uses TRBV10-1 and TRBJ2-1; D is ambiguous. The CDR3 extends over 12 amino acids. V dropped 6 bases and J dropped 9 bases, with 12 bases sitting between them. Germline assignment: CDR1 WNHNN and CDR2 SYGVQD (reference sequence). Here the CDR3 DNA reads TGCGCCAGCAGCGGTGAGTTTGGTGAGCAGTTCTTC. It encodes CASSGEFGEQFF.

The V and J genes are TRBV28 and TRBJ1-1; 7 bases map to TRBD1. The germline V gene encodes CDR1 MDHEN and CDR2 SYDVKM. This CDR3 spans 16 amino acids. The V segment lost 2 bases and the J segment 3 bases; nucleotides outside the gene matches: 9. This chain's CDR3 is CASSLTAGGTYTEAFF. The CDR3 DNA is TGTGCCAGCAGTTTAACGGCAGGGGGTACTTACACTGAAGCTTTCTTT.

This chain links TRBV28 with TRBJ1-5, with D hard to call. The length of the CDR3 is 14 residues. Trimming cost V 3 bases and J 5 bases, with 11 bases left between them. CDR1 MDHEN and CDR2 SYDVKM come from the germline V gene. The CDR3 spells CASSLSGLDQPQHF. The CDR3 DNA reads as TGTGCCAGCAGTTTGTCTGGGCTTGATCAGCCCCAGCATTTT.

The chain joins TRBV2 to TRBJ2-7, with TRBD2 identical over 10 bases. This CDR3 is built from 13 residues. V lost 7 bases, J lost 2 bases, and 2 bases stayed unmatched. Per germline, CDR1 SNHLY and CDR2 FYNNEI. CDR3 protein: CASTSGSPYEQYF. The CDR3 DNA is TGTGCCAGCACTAGCGGGAGCCCCTACGAGCAGTACTTC. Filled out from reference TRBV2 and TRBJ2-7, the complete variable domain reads EPEVTQTPSHQVTQMGQEVILRCVPISNHLYFYWYRQILGQKVEFLVSFYNNEISEKSEIFDDQFSVERPDGSNFTLKIRSTKLEDSAMYFCASTSGSPYEQYFGPGTRLTVT.